The 11 T cell receptor beta chains below come from one sample, sequenced in a study of T cell responses to AZD1222 COVID-19 vaccine. Here immunoSEQ multiplex PCR was the method, and the copy in TCRdb shows in-frame clones only, minus some. The table includes about 180,000 clones, 88% detected once. Sequencing used peripheral blood, obtained 28 days after the second AZD1222 dose. These receptors were obtained from an adult who received the AZD1222 COVID-19 vaccine.

This rearrangement joins TRBV5-4 to TRBJ2-5, with a weak D call TRBD1 (6 bases). The CDR3 runs 15 residues. With 4 bases removed from V and 4 bases from J, the gap between germline ends came to 17 bases. CDR1 is SGHNT and CDR2 is YYREEE in the germline V gene (reference sequence). The CDR3 DNA reads as TGTGCCAGCAGCCTGGACAGCTTAAAGGGAGAGACCCAGTACTTC. Translated: CASSLDSLKGETQYF.

V and J are TRBV27 and TRBJ2-3, with 14 bases that match TRBD2. The CDR3 covers 18 residues. Per germline, CDR1 MNHEY and CDR2 SMNVEV (reference sequence). V was pared by 3 bases and J by 7 bases, with 12 bases of the junction left unmatched. CDR3 in amino acids: CASSFGTSGSFVEYTQYF. For the CDR3, the DNA is TGTGCCAGCAGTTTCGGGACTAGCGGGAGTTTCGTGGAGTATACGCAGTATTTT.

This chain connects TRBV7-2 to TRBJ2-3; 12 nucleotides align to TRBD2. From germline, CDR1 is SGHTA and CDR2 FQGNSA. This CDR3 has 16 amino acids. V shed 5 bases, J shed 10 bases, and the junction held 13 bases outside the gene matches. The CDR3 region has the DNA TGTGCCAGCAGCCCTAGGGGGGTCTCTAGCGGGAGGGCGCAGTATTTT. It yields the protein CASSPRGVSSGRAQYF.

Details on this clone: The sample holds other DNA sequences that translate to the same CDR3. This sequence joins TRBV24-1 and TRBJ2-5; D not certain. CDR1 KGHDR and CDR2 SFDVKD come from the germline V gene. Trimming removed 6 bases at V and 0 bases at J, with 1 base between. The CDR3 loop spans 11 amino acids. CDR3 bases: TGTGCCACCAGTTACCAAGAGACCCAGTACTTC. Residues: CATSYQETQYF.

The rearrangement joins TRBV5-1 to TRBJ2-3; 13 nucleotides agree with TRBD2. This CDR3 has 17 residues. The ends lost 5 bases at V and 2 bases at J; junction bases unmatched: 8. CDR1 and CDR2 (germline): SGHRS, YFSETQ. In DNA form, the CDR3 reads TGCGCCAGCAGAGAACTAGCGGGAGGGCCTAACACAGATACGCAGTATTTT. Its protein product is CASRELAGGPNTDTQYF.

The rearrangement uses TRBV4-3 and TRBJ2-3; D is unresolved. The V gene's germline CDR1 is LGHNA and CDR2 YSLEER. CDR3 length: 16 residues. V was trimmed by 0 bases and J by 0 bases, leaving 10 bases between them. CDR3 DNA: TGCGCCAGCAGCCAAGATAATGGGGTTAGCACAGATACGCAGTATTTT. This codes for CASSQDNGVSTDTQYF.

The V gene is TRBV28, the J gene TRBJ1-4; 7 bases match TRBD1. The length of the CDR3 is 15 residues. Germline lookup yields CDR1 MDHEN and CDR2 SYDVKM. Trimming removed 6 bases from V and 2 bases from J; junction bases left unmatched: 6. This CDR3 is CASRPQTGTNEKLFF. For the CDR3, the DNA is TGTGCCAGCAGACCCCAGACAGGGACTAATGAAAAACTGTTTTTT.

This chain uses TRBV7-9 with TRBJ2-7, with 8 bases that match TRBD1. Germline assignment: CDR1 SEHNR and CDR2 FQNEAQ (reference sequence). The V segment lost 6 bases and the J segment 4 bases; nucleotides outside the gene matches: 11. CDR3 size: 15 residues. CDR3 nucleotides: TGTGCCAGCAGTTCCGGTCAGGGGGCGCAATACGAGCAGTACTTC. It is translated as CASSSGQGAQYEQYF.

V gene TRBV18 combines with J gene TRBJ2-7, with 12 nucleotides matching TRBD2. Losses at the gene ends were 4 bases for V and 3 bases for J; bases not matched to a gene: 7. The CDR3 is 16 amino acids. CDR1 and CDR2 (germline): KGHSH, LQKENI. As DNA, the CDR3 is TGTGCCAGCTCACAAAAACTAGCGGGAGGAGTCTACGAGCAGTACTTC. This sequence encodes CASSQKLAGGVYEQYF. Drawing the rest from reference TRBV18 and TRBJ2-7, the complete variable domain is NAGVMQNPRHLVRRRGQEARLRCSPMKGHSHVYWYRQLPEEGLKFMVYLQKENIIDESGMPKERFSAEFPKEGPSILRIQQVVRGDSAAYFCASSQKLAGGVYEQYFGPGTRLTVT.

V and J are TRBV24-1 and TRBJ1-2, with D unclear. V lost 3 bases, J lost 7 bases, and 8 bases lay in between. The CDR3 sequence is 12 residues long. The germline gives CDR1 KGHDR, CDR2 SFDVKD. The CDR3 reads CATSDLITGYTF. In DNA form, the CDR3 reads TGTGCCACCAGTGATCTGATAACTGGCTACACCTTC.

The chain employs TRBV5-4 and TRBJ2-2; 9 nucleotides line up with TRBD2. The germline gives CDR1 SGHNT, CDR2 YYREEE (reference sequence). J gave up 6 bases and V 0 bases, and 0 bases lay outside the gene matches. This CDR3 is built from 14 residues. The CDR3 is CASSLGLAAGELFF. The CDR3 nucleotides read TGTGCCAGCAGCTTGGGACTAGCGGCCGGGGAGCTGTTTTTT.